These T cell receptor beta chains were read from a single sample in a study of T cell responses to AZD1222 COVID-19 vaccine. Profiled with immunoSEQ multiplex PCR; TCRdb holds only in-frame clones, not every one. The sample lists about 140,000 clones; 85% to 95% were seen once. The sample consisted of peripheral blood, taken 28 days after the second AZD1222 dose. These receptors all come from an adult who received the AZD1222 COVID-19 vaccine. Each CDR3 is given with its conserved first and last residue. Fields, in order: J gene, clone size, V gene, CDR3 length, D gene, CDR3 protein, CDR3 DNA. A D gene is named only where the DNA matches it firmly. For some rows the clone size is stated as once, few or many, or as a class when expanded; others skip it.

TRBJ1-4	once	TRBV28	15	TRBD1	CASSTDRGSNEKLFF	TGTGCCAGCAGTACCGACAGGGGTTCGAATGAAAAACTGTTTTTT
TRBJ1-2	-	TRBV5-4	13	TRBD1	CASSSGTDYGYTF	TGTGCCAGCAGCTCCGGGACAGACTATGGCTACACCTTC
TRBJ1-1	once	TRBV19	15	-	CASRGTGTANTEAFF	TGTGCCAGTAGGGGGACCGGGACCGCGAACACTGAAGCTTTCTTT
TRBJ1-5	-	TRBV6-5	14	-	CASSRPGRNQPQHF	TGTGCCAGCAGCCGCCCGGGCCGCAATCAGCCCCAGCATTTT
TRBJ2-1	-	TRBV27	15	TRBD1	CASSSGGLRYNEQFF	TGTGCCAGCAGTTCAGGGGGCTTGAGGTACAATGAGCAGTTCTTC
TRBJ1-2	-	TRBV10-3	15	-	CAINPTANRNYGYTF	TGTGCCATCAACCCGACAGCTAATAGGAACTATGGCTACACCTTC
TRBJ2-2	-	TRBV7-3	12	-	CASSDITGELFF	TGTGCCAGCAGTGATATTACCGGGGAGCTGTTTTTT
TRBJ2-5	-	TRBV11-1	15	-	CASSTAGQVQETQYF	TGTGCCAGCAGCACGGCGGGGCAGGTTCAAGAGACCCAGTACTTC
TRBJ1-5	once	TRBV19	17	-	CASRAGLSHFRNQPQHF	TGTGCCAGTAGGGCAGGGCTTTCTCATTTTCGTAATCAGCCCCAGCATTTT
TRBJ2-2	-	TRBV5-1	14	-	CASSLWWGTGELFF	TGCGCCAGCAGCTTGTGGTGGGGGACCGGGGAGCTGTTTTTT
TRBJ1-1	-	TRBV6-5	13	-	CASTRTENTEAFF	TGTGCCAGCACTCGGACCGAGAACACTGAAGCTTTCTTT
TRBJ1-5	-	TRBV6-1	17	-	CASSEWWQVGVHQPQHF	TGTGCCAGCAGTGAATGGTGGCAGGTAGGGGTTCATCAGCCCCAGCATTTT
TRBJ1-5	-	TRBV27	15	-	CASSLLGSGNQPQHF	TGTGCCAGCAGTTTACTTGGCAGCGGTAATCAGCCCCAGCATTTT
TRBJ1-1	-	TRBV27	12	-	CASRSGGTEAFF	TGTGCCAGCCGTTCGGGGGGGACTGAAGCTTTCTTT
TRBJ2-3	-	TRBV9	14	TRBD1	CASSLDRSEDTQYF	TGTGCCAGCAGCTTGGACAGGTCCGAAGATACGCAGTATTTT
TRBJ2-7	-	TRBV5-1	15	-	CASSLEGTNGDEQYF	TGCGCCAGCAGCTTGGAAGGGACCAACGGGGACGAGCAGTACTTC
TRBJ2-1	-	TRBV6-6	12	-	CASSYSPSEQFF	TGTGCCAGCAGTTACTCTCCCTCCGAGCAGTTCTTC
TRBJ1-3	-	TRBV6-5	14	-	CASSSSGGRNTIYF	TGTGCCAGCAGTTCAAGTGGAGGGAGGAACACCATATATTTT
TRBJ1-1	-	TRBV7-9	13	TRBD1	CASSRTGGTEAFF	TGTGCCAGCAGCCGGACAGGTGGCACTGAAGCTTTCTTT
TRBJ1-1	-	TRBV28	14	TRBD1	CASTMTGSITEAFF	TGTGCCAGCACCATGACAGGGAGTATCACTGAAGCTTTCTTT
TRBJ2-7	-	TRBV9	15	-	CASSVGPAGDSEQYF	TGTGCCAGCAGCGTAGGCCCAGCGGGGGACAGCGAGCAGTACTTC
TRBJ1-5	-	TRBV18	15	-	CASSPDVASNQPQHF	TGTGCCAGCTCACCGGACGTAGCTAGCAATCAGCCCCAGCATTTT
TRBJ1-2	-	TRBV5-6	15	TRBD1	CASSSRDRVRDGYTF	TGTGCCAGCAGCTCTCGGGACAGGGTCAGAGATGGCTACACCTTC
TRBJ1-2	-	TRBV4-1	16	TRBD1	CASSPTRTGVIDGYTF	TGCGCCAGCAGCCCGACTCGGACAGGGGTAATTGATGGCTACACCTTC
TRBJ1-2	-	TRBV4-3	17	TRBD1	CASSQDKRGRGAYGYTF	TGCGCCAGCAGCCAAGATAAGCGGGGCAGGGGGGCCTATGGCTACACCTTC
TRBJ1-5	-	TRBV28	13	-	CASRSDGNQPQHF	TGTGCCAGCAGGTCCGACGGGAATCAGCCCCAGCATTTT
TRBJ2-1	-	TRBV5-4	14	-	CASSLDIAYNEQFF	TGTGCCAGCAGCTTGGACATAGCCTACAATGAGCAGTTCTTC
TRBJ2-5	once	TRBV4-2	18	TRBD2	CASSQEGTSGGNQETQYF	TGTGCCAGCAGCCAAGAAGGGACTAGCGGAGGCAACCAAGAGACCCAGTACTTC
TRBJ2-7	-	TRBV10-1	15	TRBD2	CASSAAGTSIYEQYF	TGCGCCAGCAGTGCAGCCGGGACTAGCATCTACGAGCAGTACTTC
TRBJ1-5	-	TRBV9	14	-	CASSVGFANQPQHF	TGTGCCAGCAGCGTAGGGTTCGCCAATCAGCCCCAGCATTTT
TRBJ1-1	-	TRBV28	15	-	CASSLSGVAYTEAFF	TGTGCCAGCAGTTTATCGGGGGTGGCCTACACTGAAGCTTTCTTT
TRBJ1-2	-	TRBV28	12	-	CASSLGGYGYTF	TGTGCCAGCAGTTTAGGCGGCTATGGCTACACCTTC
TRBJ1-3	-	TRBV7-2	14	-	CASSLQSSGNTIYF	TGTGCCAGCAGCTTACAGTCCTCTGGAAACACCATATATTTT
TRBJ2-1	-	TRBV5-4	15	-	CASSLETPLSLEQFF	TGTGCCAGCAGCTTGGAGACTCCGCTGTCATTGGAGCAGTTCTTC
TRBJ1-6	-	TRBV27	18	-	CASSLSRTVGGLDSPLHF	TGTGCCAGCAGTCTCTCCCGGACAGTGGGGGGTTTGGATTCACCCCTCCACTTT
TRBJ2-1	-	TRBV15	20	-	CATSRSWTDLDASSYNEQFF	TGTGCCACCAGCAGATCCTGGACAGACCTCGACGCAAGCTCCTACAATGAGCAGTTCTTC
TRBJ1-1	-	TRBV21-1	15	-	CASSFTWGRLTEAFF	TGTGCCAGCAGCTTCACCTGGGGCCGGCTCACTGAAGCTTTCTTT
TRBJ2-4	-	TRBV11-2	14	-	CASSFMSDKNIQYF	TGTGCCAGCAGCTTTATGAGCGACAAAAACATTCAGTACTTC
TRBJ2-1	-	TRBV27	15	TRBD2	CASRGGGRAYNEQFF	TGTGCCAGCCGCGGTGGCGGGAGGGCCTACAATGAGCAGTTCTTC
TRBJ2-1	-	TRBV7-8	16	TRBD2	CASSFSGISSYNEQFF	TGTGCCAGCAGCTTTAGCGGGATCAGCTCCTACAATGAGCAGTTCTTC
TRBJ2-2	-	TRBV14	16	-	CASSQVRPADTGELFF	TGTGCCAGCAGCCAAGTACGACCGGCGGACACCGGGGAGCTGTTTTTT
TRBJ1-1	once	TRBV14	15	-	CASSDHTDRRTEAFF	TGTGCCAGCAGCGATCATACAGACCGACGGACTGAAGCTTTCTTT
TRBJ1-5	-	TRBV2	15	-	CASSRDNYSNQPQHF	TGTGCCAGCAGTCGGGACAACTATAGCAATCAGCCCCAGCATTTT
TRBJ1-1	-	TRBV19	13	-	CASRSGWNTEAFF	TGTGCCAGTAGGTCCGGGTGGAACACTGAAGCTTTCTTT
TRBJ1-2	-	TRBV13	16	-	CASSSLRQATFYGYTF	TGTGCCAGCAGCTCCTTACGACAGGCAACCTTCTATGGCTACACCTTC
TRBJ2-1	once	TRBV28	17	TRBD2	CASSLLISGRTYNEQFF	TGTGCCAGCAGTTTATTAATTAGCGGGAGGACCTACAATGAGCAGTTCTTC